These 25 T cell receptor beta chains came from one sample sequenced in a study of cytomegalovirus exposure and HLA in healthy donors. Only in-frame clones appear in the TCRdb table, and some are missing; sequencing was by immunoSEQ multiplex PCR. There are about 150,000 clones in the sample; over 80% occur only once, and about 6.4% lies in the top ten. Sequencing was performed on PBMCs. These TCRs come from a woman aged 30 to 39 in good health and CMV-seropositive.

The chain combines TRBV18 with TRBJ2-7; tentatively, D is TRBD2 (6 bases). Germline V CDR1 and CDR2: KGHSH, LQKENI. The CDR3 has 14 amino acids. V lost 3 bases and J lost 0, with 9 bases in between. CDR3 amino acids: CASSPLASSYEQYF. CDR3 coding DNA: TGTGCCAGCTCACCTCTAGCGAGCTCCTACGAGCAGTACTTC.

The chain carries TRBV9 and TRBJ1-2; maybe TRBD1 (5 bases). V was pared by 5 bases and J by 4 bases, with 9 bases between. CDR3 length equals 12 residues. Germline loops: CDR1 SGDLS, CDR2 YYNGEE. The CDR3 region has the DNA TGTGCCAGCAGAGACCAGGGCTATGGCTACACCTTC. Protein sequence: CASRDQGYGYTF.

The chain joins TRBV7-2 to TRBJ2-3, with 8 bases identical to TRBD2. Trimming at V came to 2 bases and at J to 4 bases, leaving 2 bases not matched to a gene. The CDR3 totals 14 residues. The V gene's germline CDR1 is SGHTA and CDR2 FQGNSA. In DNA form, the CDR3 reads TGTGCCAGCAGCTTATTAGCGGGACCAGATACGCAGTATTTT. Translation gives CASSLLAGPDTQYF.

The J gene is TRBJ1-6, the V gene TRBV7-6; D is uncertain. This CDR3 has 17 residues. Germline CDR1 and CDR2: SGHVS and FNYEAQ. V shed 0 bases and J shed 6 bases, with 15 bases lying between them. The CDR3 protein is CASSLAWAGSTNSPLHF. CDR3 DNA: TGTGCCAGCAGCTTAGCGTGGGCAGGTTCAACTAATTCACCCCTCCACTTT.

This clone has a single count. The chain couples TRBV28 to TRBJ2-7; D is possibly TRBD1 (6 bases). V lost 5 bases and J lost 2, with 16 bases in between. Germline loops: CDR1 MDHEN, CDR2 SYDVKM. This CDR3 comprises 15 residues. This CDR3 is CASSLPDSRAYEQYF. The CDR3 DNA is TGTGCCAGCAGTCTCCCGGACAGTCGGGCCTACGAGCAGTACTTC.

CDR3 in amino acids: CASTLRVAGGSTDTQYF. CDR3 DNA: TGTGCCAGCACCCTCAGGGTAGCGGGAGGGAGCACAGATACGCAGTATTTT. This chain connects TRBV7-2 to TRBJ2-3, with 11 bases lining up with TRBD2. The germline V gene has CDR1 SGHTA and CDR2 FQGNSA. The CDR3 sequence is 17 residues long. Trimming removed 7 bases from V and 0 bases from J; junction bases left unmatched: 9.

The rearrangement links TRBV6-5 to TRBJ1-6; D is possibly TRBD1 (5 bases). This CDR3 region has 14 residues. Germline V CDR1 and CDR2: MNHEY, SVGAGI. V was clipped by 3 bases and J by 10 bases, with 13 bases between them. As DNA, the CDR3 is TGTGCCAGCAGTTATTCAGGGTGGAGCTCACCCCTCCACTTT. It encodes CASSYSGWSSPLHF.

The chain links TRBV5-1 to TRBJ2-7; D unresolved. The V and J ends lost 1 base and 2 bases respectively, with 10 bases between them. The CDR3 is 14 amino acids. Germline CDR1 reads SGHRS; CDR2 reads YFSETQ. The CDR3 DNA reads TGCGCCAGCAGCTTGCCCACCAGTACCTACGAGCAGTACTTC. This codes for CASSLPTSTYEQYF. Drawing the rest from reference TRBV5-1 and TRBJ2-7, the complete variable domain is KAGVTQTPRYLIKTRGQQVTLSCSPISGHRSVSWYQQTPGQGLQFLFEYFSETQRNKGNFPGRFSGRQFSNSRSEMNVSTLELGDSALYLCASSLPTSTYEQYFGPGTRLTVT.

The rearrangement joins TRBV7-2 to TRBJ1-3; D possibly corresponds to TRBD1 (6 bases). Germline V CDR1 and CDR2: SGHTA, FQGNSA. This CDR3 spans 16 amino acids. Trimming took 3 bases from V and 0 from J, leaving 12 bases between them. In nucleotides, the CDR3 is TGTGCCAGCAGCTTGTCGACAGGCTTCTCTGGAAACACCATATATTTT. Its protein product is CASSLSTGFSGNTIYF.

DNA of the CDR3: TGCGCCAGCAGCCAAGTGTCTACGGCCTACGAGCAGTACTTC. Residues: CASSQVSTAYEQYF. The V call is TRBV4-1, the J call TRBJ2-7; no firm D call. The V gene lost 1 base and the J gene lost 2 bases, with 9 bases spanning the gap. The germline CDR1 and CDR2 sequences are MGHRA and YSYEKL. The CDR3 runs 14 residues.

This chain links TRBV5-4 with TRBJ1-2, with TRBD1 matching 9 bases. V was clipped by 0 bases and J by 7 bases; unmatched bases: 4. The CDR3 is 14 residues long. Germline V CDR1 and CDR2: SGHNT, YYREEE (reference sequence). CDR3 DNA sequence: TGTGCCAGCAGCTTGGGGACAGGGGTTGGTGGCTACACCTTC. This gives the protein CASSLGTGVGGYTF.

The gene calls are TRBV19 and TRBJ2-3, with 7 positions matching TRBD2. The CDR3 has 15 residues. After removal of 3 bases from V and 0 bases from J, the junction contained 3 bases not matched to a gene. Germline V gene sequence: CDR1 LNHDA, CDR2 SQIVND (reference sequence). The CDR3 reads CASSIGGTSTDTQYF. DNA for the CDR3: TGTGCCAGTAGTATCGGGGGGACTAGCACAGATACGCAGTATTTT.

The chain employs TRBV10-2 and TRBJ2-2; perhaps TRBD1 as D (5 bases). The germline CDR1 and CDR2 sequences are WSHSY and SAAADI. The CDR3 covers 13 residues. V was shortened by 7 bases and J by 0 bases, with 6 bases between the two germline ends. The chain's CDR3 is CASKQANTGELFF. CDR3 nucleotides: TGCGCCAGCAAACAGGCGAACACCGGGGAGCTGTTTTTT.

The chain couples TRBV27 to TRBJ1-2; the D gene is possibly TRBD1 (5 bases). Germline V lookup: CDR1 MNHEY, CDR2 SMNVEV (reference sequence). The CDR3 loop spans 15 amino acids. V gave up 5 bases and J gave up 2 bases, with 15 bases separating them. The CDR3: CASSAGPGPNYGYTF. The CDR3 DNA is TGTGCCAGCAGTGCCGGGCCAGGGCCCAACTATGGCTACACCTTC.

This clone was observed a single time. The chain is built from TRBV29-1 and TRBJ1-1, with 7 bases matching TRBD1. The CDR3 has 13 amino acids. The V and J ends lost 7 bases and 4 bases, in that order; junction bases with no gene match: 9. CDR1 and CDR2 (germline): SQVTM, ANQGSEA. DNA of the CDR3: TGCAGCGGACGTCTTGGGACAGCCACTGAAGCTTTCTTT. It codes for CSGRLGTATEAFF.

The chain couples TRBV4-2 to TRBJ1-5, with D tentatively TRBD1 (6 bases). The germline gives CDR1 LGHNA, CDR2 YNFKEQ. The V end lost 0 bases, the J end lost 5 bases, and 11 bases lay between the germline ends. The CDR3 spans 15 residues. The CDR3 loop is CASSQDLAGDQPQHF. The CDR3 nucleotides read TGTGCCAGCAGCCAAGATCTCGCAGGGGATCAGCCCCAGCATTTT.

CDR3 DNA: TGTGCCAGCAGGGACTCGGGTTGGGATGAAAAACTGTTTTTT. As protein: CASRDSGWDEKLFF. V gene TRBV6-5 combines with J gene TRBJ1-4; D is unclear. Germline lookup yields CDR1 MNHEY and CDR2 SVGAGI. The V and J ends lost 6 bases and 6 bases respectively, with 14 bases between them. The CDR3 totals 14 residues.

The chain recombines TRBV27 with TRBJ2-1; the D is unclear. Deletions cut 7 bases from V and 2 bases from J, with 12 bases between. There are 14 residues in the CDR3. Germline V gives CDR1 MNHEY, CDR2 SMNVEV (reference sequence). The DNA for the CDR3 is TGTGCCAGCACGGCTAGTGGTCCCTACAATGAGCAGTTCTTC. It yields the protein CASTASGPYNEQFF.

This chain joins TRBV27 and TRBJ2-1, with 8 bases matching TRBD1. The ends lost 4 bases at V and 9 bases at J; junction bases unmatched: 14. The CDR3 is 16 amino acids. From germline, CDR1 is MNHEY and CDR2 SMNVEV (reference sequence). The CDR3 loop is CASSSITGQGSVEQFF. The CDR3 DNA sequence: TGTGCCAGCAGTTCTATCACCGGACAGGGATCGGTTGAGCAGTTCTTC.

The chain combines TRBV14 with TRBJ2-7; TRBD2 agrees at 12 bases. The V segment lost 2 bases and the J segment 0 bases; nucleotides outside the gene matches: 5. CDR1 SGHDN and CDR2 FVKESK come from the germline V gene. This CDR3 spans 17 amino acids. The CDR3 loop is CASSQRAGLAGSYEQYF. The CDR3 region has the DNA TGTGCCAGCAGCCAACGTGCGGGACTAGCGGGCTCCTACGAGCAGTACTTC.

The chain couples TRBV7-6 to TRBJ1-3, with D unresolved. The CDR3 sequence is 15 residues long. CDR1 is SGHVS, CDR2 FNYEAQ, per germline. V was clipped by 5 bases and J by 0 bases, with 11 bases between them. The CDR3 DNA reads TGTGCCAGCAGCCTGGCTCACGACTCTGGAAACACCATATATTTT. Encoded protein: CASSLAHDSGNTIYF.

This chain links TRBV9 with TRBJ1-2, with 8 bases matching TRBD1. CDR3 length equals 14 residues. Per the germline V gene, CDR1 is SGDLS and CDR2 is YYNGEE. The V gene end was trimmed by 2 bases and the J gene end by 7 bases; junction bases not matched to a gene: 7. The CDR3 protein is CASSVEDRVGGYTF. As DNA, the CDR3 is TGTGCCAGCAGCGTGGAGGACAGGGTCGGTGGCTACACCTTC.

The J gene is TRBJ2-3, the V gene TRBV7-9; 7 nucleotides match TRBD2. With V trimmed by 1 base and J by 2 bases, 3 bases remained unmatched. Germline CDR1 SEHNR, CDR2 FQNEAQ (reference sequence). The CDR3 contains 15 residues. CDR3 sequence: CASSLGLAPTDTQYF. CDR3 coding DNA: TGTGCCAGCAGCTTAGGACTAGCCCCCACAGATACGCAGTATTTT.

There are a few counts of this clone. This rearrangement joins TRBV11-2 to TRBJ2-7; 9 bases map to TRBD1. Germline CDR1 SGHAT, CDR2 FQNNGV. The V gene end was trimmed by 5 bases and the J gene end by 3 bases; junction bases not matched to a gene: 8. The CDR3 loop spans 15 amino acids. This CDR3 reads CASSPTGGANYEQYF. CDR3 sequence (DNA): TGTGCCAGCAGCCCGACAGGGGGTGCGAACTACGAGCAGTACTTC. Supplemented by reference TRBV11-2 and TRBJ2-7, the full variable domain reads EAGVAQSPRYKIIEKRQSVAFWCNPISGHATLYWYQQILGQGPKLLIQFQNNGVVDDSQLPKDRFSAERLKGVDSTLKIQPAKLEDSAVYLCASSPTGGANYEQYFGPGTRLTVT.

Only one count was recorded for this clone. V usage is TRBV27 and J usage is TRBJ2-5, with 14 positions matching TRBD2. CDR1 and CDR2 (germline): MNHEY, SMNVEV (reference sequence). The CDR3 has 16 amino acids. The junction had 5 bases not matched to a gene; V was cut back by 5 bases and J by 3 bases. The CDR3 is CASSPLGLAGEETQYF. The CDR3 coding sequence is TGTGCCAGCAGTCCCCTGGGACTAGCGGGGGAAGAGACCCAGTACTTC.